Sequencing of this T cell receptor beta chain was carried out in a study of CD8 T cells in Susac syndrome. This CDR3 has 15 amino acids. The V and J ends lost 5 bases and 1 base, in that order; junction bases with no gene match: 7. From germline, CDR1 is MNHEY and CDR2 SMNVEV (reference sequence). With random hexamers, roughly 0.5 to 1 ug RNA was reverse transcribed. Amplification of TCR beta CDR3 spanned 54 Vbeta and 13 Jbeta via immunoSEQ multiplex PCR. TCRdb re-called the immunoSEQ multiplex PCR reads with MiXCR, one entry per CDR3 protein. Of under 200,000 distinct CDR3 sequences detected, roughly 92% appear once; the ten largest clones hold 0.12%.

The J gene is TRBJ1-2, the V gene TRBV27; 7 positions agree with TRBD1. The receptor's source is a human donor with Susac syndrome. The sequenced material came from CD4+ T cells from PBMCs. CDR3 sequence reads: CASSPGTASNYGYTF. As DNA, the CDR3 is TGTGCCAGCAGTCCAGGGACAGCCAGTAACTATGGCTACACCTTC.